A single sample is the source of the 3 T cell receptor beta chains below, sequenced in a study of blood T cell repertoires in COVID-19 (dated by TCRdb to 2020 to 2021). The library was obtained by the immunoSEQ multiplex PCR assay. The immuneACCESS repertoire file appears here via TCRdb, limited to in-frame rearrangements. These files lack a portion of the clones; in checked studies, under half of the deficit traces to unresolved V genes, and the cause of the others is not known. The sample table shows 150,000 to 200,000 clones, and more than 75% are seen once. The ten biggest clones cover around 13% of the sample. Input material: peripheral blood. The receptor source for this set is a woman aged 70-85 years with COVID-19, enrolled during active disease.

V is TRBV10-3 and J is TRBJ2-3; 11 nucleotides agree with TRBD2. V trimming: 10 bases; J trimming: 6 bases; junction bases outside the gene matches: 6. This CDR3 is 13 amino acids long. Germline-derived CDR1 and CDR2 are ENHRY and SYGVKD. Here the CDR3 reads CATIAGGPDTQYF. CDR3 in DNA: TGTGCCACGATAGCGGGAGGGCCGGATACGCAGTATTTT.

The CDR3 protein is CASSPSTANLYGYTF. The CDR3 coding sequence is TGTGCCAGCAGCCCCTCGACAGCGAACCTCTATGGCTACACCTTC. The rearrangement links TRBV9 to TRBJ1-2; the D gene is possibly TRBD1 (5 bases). V was trimmed by 4 bases and J by 4 bases, leaving 17 bases between them. The CDR3 has 15 amino acids. From germline, CDR1 is SGDLS and CDR2 YYNGEE.

This chain joins TRBV7-9 and TRBJ1-4; 8 bases map to TRBD1. The CDR3 contains 16 residues. CDR1 is SEHNR, CDR2 FQNEAQ, per germline (reference sequence). The V segment lost 5 bases and the J segment 4 bases; nucleotides outside the gene matches: 9. CDR3 region: CASSQGVGTGNEKLFF. For the CDR3, the DNA is TGTGCCAGCAGCCAGGGGGTAGGGACAGGTAATGAAAAACTGTTTTTT.